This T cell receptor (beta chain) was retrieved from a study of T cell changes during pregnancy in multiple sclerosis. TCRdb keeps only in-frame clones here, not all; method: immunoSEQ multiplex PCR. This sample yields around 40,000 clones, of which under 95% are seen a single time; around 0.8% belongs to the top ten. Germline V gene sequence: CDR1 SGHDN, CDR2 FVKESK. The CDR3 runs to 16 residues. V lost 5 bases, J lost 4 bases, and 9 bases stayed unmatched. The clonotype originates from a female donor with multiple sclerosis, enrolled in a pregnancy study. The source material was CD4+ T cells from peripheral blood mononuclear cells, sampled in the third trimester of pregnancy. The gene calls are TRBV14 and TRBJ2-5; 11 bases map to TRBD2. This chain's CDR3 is CASSSPGLAELETQYF. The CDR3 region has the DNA TGTGCCAGCAGCTCGCCGGGACTAGCGGAATTAGAGACCCAGTACTTC.